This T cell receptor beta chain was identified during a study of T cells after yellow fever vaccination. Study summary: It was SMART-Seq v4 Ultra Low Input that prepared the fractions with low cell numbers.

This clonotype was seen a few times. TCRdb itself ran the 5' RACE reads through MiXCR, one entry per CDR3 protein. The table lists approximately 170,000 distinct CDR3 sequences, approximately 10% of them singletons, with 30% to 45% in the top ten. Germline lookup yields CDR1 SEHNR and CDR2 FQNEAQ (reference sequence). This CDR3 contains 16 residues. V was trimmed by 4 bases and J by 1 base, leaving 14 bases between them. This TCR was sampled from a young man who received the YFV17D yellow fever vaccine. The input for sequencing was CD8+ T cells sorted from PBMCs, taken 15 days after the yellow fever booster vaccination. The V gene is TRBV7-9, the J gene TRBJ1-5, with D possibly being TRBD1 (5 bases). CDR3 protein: CASSSETELSNQPQHF. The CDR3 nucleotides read TGTGCCAGCAGCTCCGAGACAGAACTGAGCAATCAGCCCCAGCATTTT. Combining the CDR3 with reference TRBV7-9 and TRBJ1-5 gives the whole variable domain DTGVSQNPRHKITKRGQNVTFRCDPISEHNRLYWYRQTLGQGPEFLTYFQNEAQLEKSRLLSDRFSAERPKGSFSTLEIQRTEQGDSAMYLCASSSETELSNQPQHFGDGTRLSIL.